These 4 T cell receptor beta chains came from one sample sequenced in a study of Graves' ophthalmopathy and Graves' hyperthyroidism. Amplifying from RNA transcripts, the study obtained TCR beta CDR3 regions. Scientists carried out first-round RT-PCR using HTBI primers and then a second-round multiplex PCR. TCRdb re-called the multiplex PCR reads with MiXCR, one entry per CDR3 protein. In the table there are approximately 210,000 distinct CDR3 sequences, about 32% of which are singletons. Material: peripheral blood. These TCRs come from a man aged 50 to 60 with Graves' ophthalmopathy.

This clonotype was counted at least ten times. This chain links TRBV19 with TRBJ2-5, with 7 positions matching TRBD2. Germline lookup yields CDR1 LNHDA and CDR2 SQIVND (reference sequence). Unmatched junction bases numbered 10, after V lost 4 bases and J lost 5 bases. The CDR3 length is 15 residues. CDR3 protein: CASSNRREFIETQYF. DNA for the CDR3: TGTGCCAGTAGTAATCGGCGGGAGTTCATCGAGACCCAGTACTTC.

The rearrangement joins TRBV6-1 to TRBJ1-1; no clear D gene. Germline loops: CDR1 MNHNS, CDR2 SASEGT. This CDR3 contains 15 residues. Trimming pared 6 bases from V and 13 bases from J, leaving 27 bases between. CDR3 sequence reads: CASSQPPWKGNYGFF. The CDR3 DNA reads as TGTGCCAGCAGCCAACCCCCTTGGAAGGGTAATTACGGTTTCTTT.

This clonotype was seen at least ten times. The gene calls are TRBV7-3 and TRBJ2-7; 10 nucleotides line up with TRBD1. V was pared by 3 bases and J by 1 base, with 9 bases of the junction left unmatched. The CDR3 is 17 amino acids. CDR1 SGHTA and CDR2 FQGTGA come from the germline V gene. The CDR3 nucleotides are TGTGCCAGCAGCTTCCCATTGGACAGGGGGTTTTCCTACGAGCAGTACTTC. Its protein is CASSFPLDRGFSYEQYF.

This clonotype was found many times. The chain joins TRBV11-2 to TRBJ1-1; 7 bases are a match to TRBD1. Germline V gives CDR1 SGHAT, CDR2 FQNNGV. V was pared by 5 bases and J by 3 bases, with 6 bases of the junction left unmatched. This CDR3 comprises 14 residues. In DNA form, the CDR3 reads TGTGCCAGCAGCCCGACAGGGCTCGACACTGAAGCTTTCTTT. This translates into CASSPTGLDTEAFF. The variable domain in full, completed from reference TRBV11-2 and TRBJ1-1, reads EAGVAQSPRYKIIEKRQSVAFWCNPISGHATLYWYQQILGQGPKLLIQFQNNGVVDDSQLPKDRFSAERLKGVDSTLKIQPAKLEDSAVYLCASSPTGLDTEAFFGQGTRLTVV.